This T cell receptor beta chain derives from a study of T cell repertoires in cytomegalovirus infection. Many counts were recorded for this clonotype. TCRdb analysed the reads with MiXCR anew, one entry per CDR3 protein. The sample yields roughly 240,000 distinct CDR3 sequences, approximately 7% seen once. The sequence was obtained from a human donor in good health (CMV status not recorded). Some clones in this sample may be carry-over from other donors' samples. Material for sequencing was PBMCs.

CDR3 nucleotides: TGCAGTGCTAGGTTACAGTATCCGAATTCACCCCTCCACTTT. This translates into CSARLQYPNSPLHF. This sequence joins TRBV20-1 and TRBJ1-6, with D unresolved. With 3 bases removed from V and 7 bases from J, the gap between germline ends came to 13 bases. The germline V gene encodes CDR1 DFQATT and CDR2 SNEGSKA (reference sequence). The CDR3 runs to 14 residues.